This paragraph reports one TCR beta chain. Its target is not known. This entry belongs to a study of identical twins. Whole-study results and caveats: Because invariant MAIT and iNKT cells could be present, zero-insertion analyses could be partly confounded. The study reached conclusions through statistical analysis that was cross-sectional, not following the same donors.

Germline CDR1 is SGHVS and CDR2 is FQNEAQ. V was pared by 5 bases and J by 4 bases, with 5 bases of the junction left unmatched. The CDR3 runs to 13 residues. TCRdb processed the 5' RACE reads anew with MiXCR; each CDR3 protein has one entry. The table includes 250,000 to 350,000 distinct CDR3 sequences, around 9.7% detected once. The data also belong to a second study, concerning yellow fever vaccine responses in identical twins. This second study says: Vaccine-induced T cell responses in twins were reportedly observed to appear partly convergent, partly personalized.

The sequenced material came from CD8+ T cells sorted from blood. This sequence originates from a woman younger than 35 in good health. This chain connects TRBV7-8 to TRBJ2-7; 7 bases are a match to TRBD1. CDR3: CASSHDREYEQYF. The CDR3 region has the DNA TGTGCCAGCAGCCACGACAGGGAGTACGAGCAGTACTTC.